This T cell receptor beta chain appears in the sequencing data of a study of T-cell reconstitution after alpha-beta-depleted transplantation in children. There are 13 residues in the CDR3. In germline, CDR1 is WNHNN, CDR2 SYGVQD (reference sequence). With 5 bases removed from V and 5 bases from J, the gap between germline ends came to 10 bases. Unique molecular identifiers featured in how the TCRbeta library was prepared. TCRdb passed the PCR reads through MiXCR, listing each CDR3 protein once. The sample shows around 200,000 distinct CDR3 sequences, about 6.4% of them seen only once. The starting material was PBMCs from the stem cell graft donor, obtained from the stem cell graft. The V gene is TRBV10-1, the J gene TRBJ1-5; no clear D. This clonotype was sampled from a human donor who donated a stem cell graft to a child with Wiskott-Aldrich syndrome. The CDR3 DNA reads TGCGCCAGCAGTCCCGGCCTGGATCAGCCCCAGCATTTT. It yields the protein CASSPGLDQPQHF.